One sample yielded the 7 T cell receptor beta chains listed below, sequenced in a study of cytotoxic CD8 clonotypes in ibrutinib-treated CLL. Produced via immunoSEQ multiplex PCR; TCRdb's table is partial and in-frame only. The sample yields fewer than 300,000 clones, around 69% seen once. The sample here was PBMCs, taken at disease progression, from a patient treated with ibrutinib. The receptors originated from a human donor with chronic lymphocytic leukemia.

The J gene is TRBJ2-3, the V gene TRBV7-2; perhaps TRBD2 as D (5 bases). Germline CDR1 reads SGHTA; CDR2 reads FQGNSA. The CDR3 covers 15 residues. Trimming pared 3 bases from V and 0 bases from J, leaving 10 bases between. This CDR3 reads CASSFTRTSTDTQYF. CDR3 nucleotides: TGTGCCAGCAGCTTTACGCGGACTAGCACAGATACGCAGTATTTT.

Of note for this clone: At one of its ends the junction is not consistent with the germline gene, which may arise from a read error. In the same sample, other DNA sequences code for this CDR3. In nucleotides, the CDR3 is TGCAGCGTTGACAGGGGAAACTATGGCTACACATTC. Its translation: CSVDRGNYGYTF. The genes are TRBV29-1 and TRBJ1-2; D possibly corresponds to TRBD1 (6 bases). The CDR3 is 12 residues long. Germline V CDR1 and CDR2: SQVTM, ANQGSEA.

This chain uses TRBV15 with TRBJ2-5; TRBD1 or TRBD2 may be the D gene (5 bases each). This CDR3 has 15 amino acids. Germline-derived CDR1 and CDR2 are LNHNV and YYDKDF (reference sequence). V was pared by 3 bases and J by 5 bases, with 16 bases between. In DNA, the CDR3 is TGTGCCACCAGCAGGACGGGGCGATACGGGGAGACCCAGTACTTC. It yields the protein CATSRTGRYGETQYF.

This clone was found many times. The chain uses TRBV4-1 and TRBJ2-1; no clear D. From germline, CDR1 is MGHRA and CDR2 YSYEKL. This CDR3 spans 13 amino acids. Trimming took 2 bases from V and 0 from J, leaving 2 bases between them. For the CDR3, the DNA is TGCGCCAGCAGCCAAAGCTCCTACAATGAGCAGTTCTTC. Its protein product is CASSQSSYNEQFF.

This clone was counted only a few times. V and J are TRBV9 and TRBJ2-1; D gene uncertain. Per the germline V gene, CDR1 is SGDLS and CDR2 is YYNGEE. The CDR3 sequence is 14 residues long. Trimming pared 0 bases from V and 8 bases from J, leaving 12 bases between. Here the CDR3 reads CASSVDMEQHEQFF. The DNA of the CDR3 is TGTGCCAGCAGCGTAGATATGGAGCAGCATGAGCAGTTCTTC. The complete variable domain, with remaining parts taken from reference TRBV9 and TRBJ2-1, reads DSGVTQTPKHLITATGQRVTLRCSPRSGDLSVYWYQQSLDQGLQFLIQYYNGEERAKGNILERFSAQQFPDLHSELNLSSLELGDSALYFCASSVDMEQHEQFFGPGTRLTVL.

The chain is built from TRBV11-2 and TRBJ2-7, with 11 bases fitting TRBD2. The germline gives CDR1 SGHAT, CDR2 FQNNGV. The trim removed 1 base at V and 0 bases at J, leaving 2 bases unmatched. The CDR3 is made up of 16 amino acids. This chain's CDR3 is CASSLGLAGISYEQYF. The CDR3 coding sequence is TGTGCCAGCAGCTTAGGACTAGCGGGAATCTCCTACGAGCAGTACTTC.

J is TRBJ1-2 and V is TRBV5-4; 9 bases are shared with TRBD1. The CDR3 is 17 amino acids. Germline V gene lookup returns CDR1 SGHNT and CDR2 YYREEE (reference sequence). Trimming cost V 5 bases and J 5 bases; bases outside gene matches: 16. CDR3 in amino acids: CASRKPTGGGEGYGYTF. The DNA for the CDR3 is TGTGCCAGCAGAAAACCAACAGGGGGCGGGGAAGGGTATGGCTACACCTTC.